This T cell receptor (beta chain) was recorded in a study of blood T cell repertoires in COVID-19. Turning to the study itself: Collection of acute and convalescent COVID-19 samples took place in the United States, Italy and Spain. PBMCs, B-cell-depleted T cells, or T cells were the source of the cDNA or gDNA that made up the material.

CDR3 length: 14 amino acids. V lost 3 bases and J lost 1; bases outside the gene matches: 1. Germline-derived CDR1 and CDR2 are SGHNT and YENEEA. Clones were read by immunoSEQ multiplex PCR, and TCRdb kept only the in-frame ones, dropping some. The sample records about 380,000 clones, approximately 90% being singletons. Cohorts were assigned according to the clinical history that participants reported. Two negative PCRs, clearance, or symptom resolution characterized the recovered Cohort 3 donors. The origin of this receptor is a woman under 30 who had recovered from COVID-19. J is TRBJ2-7 and V is TRBV11-3, with 9 bases matching TRBD1. Sample: PBMCs or T cells enriched from blood (not recorded which). DNA of the CDR3: TGTGCCAGCAGCTTCGGGACAGGGTCCTACGAGCAGTACTTC. Its translation: CASSFGTGSYEQYF.